Below are 32 T cell receptor beta chains sequenced from a single sample in a study of shared clonotypes between healthy human individuals. Measured with immunoSEQ multiplex PCR; TCRdb has only the in-frame clones, and not every one. The sample contains over a million clones, 78% of which appear only once. Sequenced sample: memory CD4+ T cells from PBMCs. The subset: CD45RA-negative fraction. These receptors were collected from a man between 18 and 29 years old in good health. Some clones in this sample may be carry-over from other donors' samples.

The chain couples TRBV6-1 to TRBJ1-3; 9 nucleotides match TRBD1. V shed 1 base and J 0 bases; nucleotides not matched to a gene: 4. The CDR3 is 17 amino acids. The germline CDR1 and CDR2 sequences are MNHNS and SASEGT. Written as DNA, the CDR3 is TGTGCCAGCAGTGAAGGGGGACAGGGACACTCTGGAAACACCATATATTTT. It is translated as CASSEGGQGHSGNTIYF.

The chain carries TRBV7-8 and TRBJ1-5, with a weak D call TRBD1 (5 bases). This CDR3 has 15 residues. In germline, CDR1 is SGHVS, CDR2 FQNEAQ. V gave up 4 bases and J gave up 2 bases, with 12 bases separating them. CDR3: CASSSRGGGNQPQHF. The DNA of the CDR3 is TGTGCCAGCAGCTCCCGGGGAGGGGGCAATCAGCCCCAGCATTTT.

This clone was seen more than once but under ten times. This chain connects TRBV18 to TRBJ2-3, with TRBD2 matching over 7 bases. The CDR3 is made up of 15 amino acids. The ends lost 8 bases at V and 4 bases at J; junction bases unmatched: 12. Germline values: CDR1 KGHSH, CDR2 LQKENI. DNA for the CDR3: TGTGCCAGCAAACCCGAGGCGGGAGCAGCAGATACGCAGTATTTT. Its protein product is CASKPEAGAADTQYF.

V and J are TRBV7-6 and TRBJ1-1, with TRBD1 as a possible D gene (5 bases). The germline V gene has CDR1 SGHVS and CDR2 FNYEAQ. V was shortened by 5 bases and J by 5 bases, with 15 bases between the two germline ends. The CDR3 is 14 residues long. The CDR3 DNA sequence: TGTGCCAGCAGCCCGGGTGGGGGGTATACTGAAGCTTTCTTT. Translation gives CASSPGGGYTEAFF.

V gene TRBV5-1 combines with J gene TRBJ2-2; TRBD2 matches 12 bases. This CDR3 is built from 17 residues. J lost 6 bases, V lost 4 bases, and 10 bases had no gene match. Germline loops: CDR1 SGHRS, CDR2 YFSETQ. In DNA, the CDR3 is TGCGCCAGCAGCCATAGACTAGCGGGAGATGCGTCCGGGGAGCTGTTTTTT. Its translation: CASSHRLAGDASGELFF.

This chain uses TRBV29-1 with TRBJ2-3, with 7 bases fitting TRBD1. Germline V gene sequence: CDR1 SQVTM, CDR2 ANQGSEA. Trimming at V came to 4 bases and at J to 0 bases, leaving 1 base not matched to a gene. The CDR3 sequence is 13 residues long. The CDR3 loop reads CSVGQGSTDTQYF. CDR3 in DNA: TGCAGCGTTGGACAGGGAAGCACAGATACGCAGTATTTT.

This clone was observed at least ten times. The chain couples TRBV28 to TRBJ1-1; D is unresolved. This CDR3 has 12 residues. From germline, CDR1 is MDHEN and CDR2 SYDVKM. Trimming removed 6 bases at V and 7 bases at J, with 12 bases between. Written as DNA, the CDR3 is TGTGCCAGCAGCCTCGGACGGTATGAAGCTTTCTTT. It specifies CASSLGRYEAFF.

The chain couples TRBV11-2 to TRBJ1-2, with TRBD1 matching 10 bases. The CDR3 has 15 residues. Germline V lookup: CDR1 SGHAT, CDR2 FQNNGV. J was trimmed by 5 bases and V by 0 bases; bases with no gene match: 3. In DNA form, the CDR3 reads TGTGCCAGCAGCTTAGAGACAGGGGGCTGGTATGGCTACACCTTC. Its protein is CASSLETGGWYGYTF.

The chain employs TRBV5-1 and TRBJ1-1; D gene unclear. The CDR3 has 15 residues. Deletions cut 5 bases from V and 0 bases from J, with 14 bases between. Germline V gives CDR1 SGHRS, CDR2 YFSETQ. CDR3 nucleotide sequence: TGCGCCAGCAGTCGAGAGGCTACCATGAACACTGAAGCTTTCTTT. It translates to CASSREATMNTEAFF.

This chain joins TRBV4-2 and TRBJ1-5; 9 nucleotides match TRBD1. Per the germline V gene, CDR1 is LGHNA and CDR2 is YNFKEQ. Germline trimming cut 1 base from V and 7 bases from J; bases unmatched to any gene: 8. The CDR3 consists of 16 residues. CDR3 DNA: TGTGCCAGCAGCCAAGGCACAGGGGGCCTTGGACAGCCCCAGCATTTT. This codes for CASSQGTGGLGQPQHF.

The table lists this clone with a few counts. The chain recombines TRBV30 with TRBJ1-4; a possible D gene is TRBD1 (6 bases). Trimming took 3 bases from V and 8 from J, leaving 16 bases between them. CDR1 is GTSNPN and CDR2 is SVGIG in the germline V gene (reference sequence). This CDR3 contains 14 residues. The CDR3, as DNA: TGTGCCTGGAGCCCCCGGGACATGAAGGAAAAACTGTTTTTT. Its translation: CAWSPRDMKEKLFF.

The V and J genes are TRBV30 and TRBJ2-5, with 11 nucleotides matching TRBD2. The J call may be mistaken, given a closer DNA end match to TRBJ2-7. Germline CDR1 is GTSNPN and CDR2 is SVGIG (reference sequence). CDR3 length: 17 residues. The CDR3: CAWSVRTSGLYSYEQYF. CDR3 bases: TGTGCCTGGAGTGTACGGACTAGCGGGTTATACTCCTACGAGCAGTACTTC.

The gene calls are TRBV6-6 and TRBJ2-7; perhaps TRBD2 as D (6 bases). The germline V gene has CDR1 MNHNY and CDR2 SVGAGI (reference sequence). Trimming shortened V by 0 bases and J by 2 bases, and 11 bases separated the two germline ends. The CDR3 has 15 residues. This chain's CDR3 is CASSYSRGGTYEQYF. CDR3 sequence (DNA): TGTGCCAGCAGTTACTCTCGTGGCGGGACCTACGAGCAGTACTTC.

The chain employs TRBV6-5 and TRBJ1-5; 8 bases match TRBD1. V gave up 6 bases and J gave up 2 bases; unmatched junction bases: 6. Germline lookup yields CDR1 MNHEY and CDR2 SVGAGI. The CDR3 is 15 amino acids. The CDR3 reads CASSPDRVGNQPQHF. The CDR3 DNA is TGTGCCAGCAGCCCGGACAGGGTGGGCAATCAGCCCCAGCATTTT.

This clone was seen a single time. Mismatch with germline at one junction end may stem from a read error. This chain uses TRBV11-2 with TRBJ2-7; TRBD2 matches at 11 bases. Per germline, CDR1 SGHAT and CDR2 FQNNGV. This CDR3 has 15 amino acids. CDR3 protein: CASSFTASGRSGEWF. The DNA for the CDR3 is TGTGCCAGCAGCTTTACGGCTAGCGGGAGGTCTGGTGAGTGGTTC.

The V and J genes are TRBV19 and TRBJ1-2; weak D call: TRBD1 (5 bases). The CDR3 contains 13 residues. CDR1 is LNHDA and CDR2 is SQIVND in the germline V gene (reference sequence). V gave up 7 bases and J gave up 6 bases, with 15 bases separating them. The CDR3 is CASIRSGGDGYTF. The CDR3 region has the DNA TGTGCCAGTATTCGGTCCGGAGGGGATGGCTACACCTTC.

This chain joins TRBV2 and TRBJ1-5; TRBD1 agrees at 8 bases. The CDR3 length is 14 residues. Trimming at V came to 5 bases and at J to 6 bases, leaving 6 bases not matched to a gene. Germline V lookup: CDR1 SNHLY, CDR2 FYNNEI. CDR3 in DNA: TGTGCCAGCAGTAAACAGGGGGAGATTCAGCCCCAGCATTTT. Amino acid sequence: CASSKQGEIQPQHF.

The chain links TRBV7-2 to TRBJ2-1, with TRBD2 identical over 12 bases. This CDR3 has 18 residues. Trimming at V came to 5 bases and at J to 5 bases, leaving 13 bases not matched to a gene. The germline CDR1 and CDR2 sequences are SGHTA and FQGNSA. CDR3 residues: CASSHRLAGEAGNNEQFF. As DNA, the CDR3 is TGTGCCAGCAGCCACAGACTAGCGGGAGAAGCGGGGAACAATGAGCAGTTCTTC. The full variable domain, completed using reference TRBV7-2 and TRBJ2-1, is GAGVSQSPSNKVTEKGKDVELRCDPISGHTALYWYRQSLGQGLEFLIYFQGNSAPDKSGLPSDRFSAERTGGSVSTLTIQRTQQEDSAVYLCASSHRLAGEAGNNEQFFGPGTRLTVL.

A few counts support this clone. The chain combines TRBV9 with TRBJ2-2; 11 nucleotides line up with TRBD2. Germline V gives CDR1 SGDLS, CDR2 YYNGEE. Trimming cost V 1 base and J 2 bases; bases outside gene matches: 10. The CDR3 consists of 19 residues. As DNA, the CDR3 is TGTGCCAGCAGCGTAAGCCCTATTCTAGCGGGAGGCAACACCGGGGAGCTGTTTTTT. It is translated as CASSVSPILAGGNTGELFF.

The chain recombines TRBV6-7 with TRBJ1-3; a possible D gene is TRBD1 (5 bases). TRBV6-7 is an open reading frame whose function is uncertain. Trimming removed 8 bases at V and 1 base at J, with 18 bases between. This CDR3 comprises 16 residues. DNA of the CDR3: TGTGCCAGCGTAAAGACAGCTCTAATATCTGGAAACACCATATATTTT. Protein sequence: CASVKTALISGNTIYF.

The chain is built from TRBV28 and TRBJ1-2, with 8 bases identical to TRBD1. Germline V gene sequence: CDR1 MDHEN, CDR2 SYDVKM. There are 15 residues in the CDR3. The V gene end was trimmed by 6 bases and the J gene end by 4 bases; junction bases not matched to a gene: 10. The CDR3 loop is CASSLPDRVAYGYTF. Written as DNA, the CDR3 is TGTGCCAGCAGCCTCCCGGACAGGGTGGCCTATGGCTACACCTTC.

The chain carries TRBV6-6 and TRBJ2-7; 10 positions agree with TRBD2. Trimming took 6 bases from V and 2 from J; bases not matched to a gene: 7. The length of the CDR3 is 15 residues. Germline V gene sequence: CDR1 MNHNY, CDR2 SVGAGI (reference sequence). The CDR3 protein is CASRRFSGRTYEQYF. The CDR3 nucleotides read TGTGCCAGCAGACGCTTTAGCGGGAGGACCTACGAGCAGTACTTC.

The chain is built from TRBV5-1 and TRBJ2-7; tentative D call: TRBD1 (6 bases). Trimming shortened V by 7 bases and J by 1 base, and 18 bases separated the two germline ends. The CDR3 extends over 15 amino acids. Germline values: CDR1 SGHRS, CDR2 YFSETQ. CDR3 region: CASQPIPGQSYEQYF. For the CDR3, the DNA is TGCGCCAGCCAACCTATTCCGGGACAATCCTACGAGCAGTACTTC.

The rearrangement joins TRBV4-1 to TRBJ2-7; maybe TRBD2 (5 bases). CDR1 MGHRA and CDR2 YSYEKL come from the germline V gene. CDR3 size: 15 residues. V shed 0 bases and J shed 4 bases, with 13 bases lying between them. In DNA, the CDR3 is TGCGCCAGCAGCCAAGATCTCGGTCGCGGGTACGAGCAGTACTTC. Protein: CASSQDLGRGYEQYF.

The rearrangement uses TRBV5-1 and TRBJ1-4; no definite D call. The V and J ends lost 0 bases and 8 bases respectively, with 17 bases between them. This CDR3 region has 16 residues. Germline V lookup: CDR1 SGHRS, CDR2 YFSETQ. For the CDR3, the DNA is TGCGCCAGCAGCTTGGGGTCGGCCGCTCAGCAAGAAAAACTGTTTTTT. This encodes CASSLGSAAQQEKLFF.

The chain joins TRBV28 to TRBJ1-2; D gene ambiguous. CDR1 and CDR2 from the germline V gene are MDHEN and SYDVKM. This CDR3 has 14 residues. V shed 5 bases and J shed 7 bases, with 17 bases lying between them. In nucleotides, the CDR3 is TGTGCCAGCAGTCCTGCTAATAGGCTTCGTGGCTACACCTTC. As protein: CASSPANRLRGYTF.

The V and J genes are TRBV10-1 and TRBJ2-2; D gene ambiguous. This CDR3 spans 14 amino acids. The V and J ends lost 4 bases and 1 base respectively, with 7 bases between them. The germline V gene encodes CDR1 WNHNN and CDR2 SYGVQD (reference sequence). The CDR3 DNA follows: TGCGCCAGCAGTGTTCAGCTGAACACCGGGGAGCTGTTTTTT. This encodes CASSVQLNTGELFF.

The rearrangement links TRBV28 to TRBJ1-2; D remains ambiguous. The germline V gene has CDR1 MDHEN and CDR2 SYDVKM. The V and J ends lost 0 bases and 7 bases respectively, with 9 bases between them. The CDR3 loop spans 13 amino acids. CDR3 amino acids: CASSLWASSGYTF. CDR3 nucleotides: TGTGCCAGCAGTTTATGGGCTAGCTCTGGCTACACCTTC.

The chain employs TRBV25-1 and TRBJ2-3; 10 nucleotides align to TRBD2. There are 16 residues in the CDR3. V was pared by 4 bases and J by 4 bases, with 8 bases of the junction left unmatched. Germline-derived CDR1 and CDR2 are MGHDK and SYGVNS. The CDR3 region has the DNA TGTGCCAGCAGTGTTTCAAGCGGGGGGGTTTCAGATACGCAGTATTTT. As protein: CASSVSSGGVSDTQYF.

The gene calls are TRBV28 and TRBJ1-2; the D is unclear. The V gene lost 5 bases and the J gene lost 2 bases, with 9 bases spanning the gap. The CDR3 loop spans 13 amino acids. Germline V gene lookup returns CDR1 MDHEN and CDR2 SYDVKM. The CDR3 DNA is TGTGCCAGCAGTGGCAGAGACAACTATGGCTACACCTTC. Translation gives CASSGRDNYGYTF.

The chain is built from TRBV19 and TRBJ2-7, with D perhaps being TRBD1 or TRBD2 (5 bases each). There are 14 residues in the CDR3. Germline CDR1 LNHDA, CDR2 SQIVND (reference sequence). V was clipped by 3 bases and J by 6 bases, with 15 bases between them. The CDR3 sequence: CASSIGAGTGEQYF. Here the CDR3 DNA reads TGTGCCAGTAGTATTGGGGCAGGGACGGGCGAGCAGTACTTC.

This clone was counted between two and nine times. This may be a read error, as it is one base from a much larger clone. The gene calls are TRBV11-1 and TRBJ2-7, with D unclear. The germline CDR1 and CDR2 sequences are SGHAT and FQDESV (reference sequence). The CDR3 sequence is 11 residues long. V lost 4 bases and J 3 bases, leaving 4 bases between the germline ends. DNA for the CDR3: TGTGCCAGCAGCTCCCACTACGAGCAGTACTTC. It encodes CASSSHYEQYF.